Shown below are 26 T cell receptor beta chains from a single sample sequenced in a study of T cell repertoires in ileal Crohn's disease. Sequenced by immunoSEQ multiplex PCR; TCRdb stores in-frame clones only, minus some. The table shows more than 800 clones, with just over 85% occurring only once. Time point described: proximal margin of the surgical specimen (macroscopically non-inflamed). Sequencing input: ileal tissue. These receptor sequences come from an adult with Crohn's disease.

J is TRBJ1-2 and V is TRBV5-1; TRBD1 agrees at 7 bases. The junction had 8 bases not matched to a gene; V was cut back by 4 bases and J by 8 bases. Germline CDR1 reads SGHRS; CDR2 reads YFSETQ. The CDR3 covers 13 residues. The CDR3 sequence: CASSPTGFDGYTF. The DNA for the CDR3 is TGCGCCAGCAGCCCGACAGGGTTTGACGGCTACACCTTC.

Only one count was recorded for this clone. The rearrangement uses TRBV25-1 and TRBJ2-3; 9 nucleotides agree with TRBD1. This CDR3 region has 16 residues. The V and J ends lost 6 bases and 4 bases, in that order; junction bases with no gene match: 11. Germline V gene lookup returns CDR1 MGHDK and CDR2 SYGVNS. The CDR3 loop reads CASSNLTGGAADTQYF. The CDR3 DNA reads as TGTGCCAGCAGCAACCTCACAGGGGGCGCCGCAGATACGCAGTATTTT. Supplemented by reference TRBV25-1 and TRBJ2-3, the full variable domain reads EADIYQTPRYLVIGTGKKITLECSQTMGHDKMYWYQQDPGMELHLIHYSYGVNSTEKGDLSSESTVSRIRTEHFPLTLESARPSHTSQYLCASSNLTGGAADTQYFGPGTRLTVL.

This chain links TRBV2 with TRBJ1-1; D gene ambiguous. The CDR3 runs to 13 residues. Deletions cut 8 bases from V and 1 base from J, with 11 bases between. Germline CDR1 is SNHLY and CDR2 is FYNNEI. The CDR3 region has the DNA TGTGCCAGCGTTCCGGGAAGGAACACTGAAGCTTTCTTT. Amino acids: CASVPGRNTEAFF. Using reference TRBV2 and TRBJ1-1 for the parts outside the CDR3, the full variable domain is EPEVTQTPSHQVTQMGQEVILRCVPISNHLYFYWYRQILGQKVEFLVSFYNNEISEKSEIFDDQFSVERPDGSNFTLKIRSTKLEDSAMYFCASVPGRNTEAFFGQGTRLTVV.

V usage is TRBV6-5 and J usage is TRBJ1-2; D possibly corresponds to TRBD1 (5 bases). CDR3 length equals 14 residues. The V and J ends lost 0 bases and 4 bases respectively, with 9 bases between them. The germline V gene encodes CDR1 MNHEY and CDR2 SVGAGI. DNA for the CDR3: TGTGCCAGCAGTTACTCGACAGACGGCTATGGCTACACCTTC. Translating gives CASSYSTDGYGYTF.

The table lists this clone with a count of one. This chain links TRBV10-2 with TRBJ2-7, with TRBD2 as a possible D gene (5 bases). There are 15 residues in the CDR3. Germline assignment: CDR1 WSHSY and CDR2 SAAADI. Trimming took off 2 bases at V and 4 bases at J, with 15 bases between the two ends. The CDR3 loop is CASSEGLTWPYEQYF. The CDR3 bases are TGCGCCAGCAGTGAGGGACTTACCTGGCCGTACGAGCAGTACTTC.

The J gene is TRBJ2-7, the V gene TRBV5-6, with D uncertain. Germline CDR1 reads SGHDT; CDR2 reads YYEEEE. There are 15 residues in the CDR3. Trimming left V 1 base short and J 6 bases short, with 17 bases between. Written as DNA, the CDR3 is TGTGCCAGCAGCTTGATCAAGGGCCTGGCGTCCGAGCAGTACTTC. It is translated as CASSLIKGLASEQYF. Full variable domain (rest looked up from reference TRBV5-6 and TRBJ2-7): DAGVTQSPTHLIKTRGQQVTLRCSPKSGHDTVSWYQQALGQGPQFIFQYYEEEERQRGNFPDRFSGHQFPNYSSELNVNALLLGDSALYLCASSLIKGLASEQYFGPGTRLTVT.

The rearrangement links TRBV5-6 to TRBJ2-1; weak D call: TRBD2 (6 bases). The CDR3 loop spans 15 amino acids. CDR1 SGHDT and CDR2 YYEEEE come from the germline V gene. V lost 0 bases and J 9 bases, leaving 16 bases between the germline ends. The CDR3 region has the DNA TGTGCCAGCAGCTTGGAGGGACTCGGACCCAGTGAGCAGTTCTTC. Translated, it gives CASSLEGLGPSEQFF.

The chain employs TRBV28 and TRBJ2-1, with D possibly matching TRBD2 (7 bases). The V end lost 8 bases, the J end lost 8 bases, and 16 bases lay between the germline ends. The CDR3 runs to 13 residues. The V gene's germline CDR1 is MDHEN and CDR2 SYDVKM. In nucleotides, the CDR3 is TGTGCCAGCCCGGGGGGCTCCGGGTATGAGCAGTTCTTC. Translation: CASPGGSGYEQFF.

V is TRBV5-4 and J is TRBJ1-6; D ambiguous. Germline assignment: CDR1 SGHNT and CDR2 YYREEE (reference sequence). This CDR3 is 13 amino acids long. V gave up 0 bases and J gave up 11 bases, with 9 bases separating them. This CDR3 reads CASSLEEGPPLHF. The CDR3 nucleotides are TGTGCCAGCAGCTTGGAGGAGGGTCCACCCCTCCACTTT. The whole variable domain, filled in from reference TRBV5-4 and TRBJ1-6, reads ETGVTQSPTHLIKTRGQQVTLRCSSQSGHNTVSWYQQALGQGPQFIFQYYREEENGRGNFPPRFSGLQFPNYSSELNVNALELDDSALYLCASSLEEGPPLHFGNGTRLTVT.

The chain is built from TRBV9 and TRBJ1-3; unclear D gene. The CDR3 extends over 14 amino acids. The germline CDR1 and CDR2 sequences are SGDLS and YYNGEE. Between the trimmed V and J ends, which lost 0 bases and 0 bases, there was a span of 4 bases. In DNA form, the CDR3 reads TGTGCCAGCAGCGTAGATGACTCTGGAAACACCATATATTTT. Its translation is CASSVDDSGNTIYF.

This rearrangement joins TRBV7-3 to TRBJ2-1, with D perhaps matching TRBD1 (6 bases). Trimming took off 5 bases at V and 8 bases at J, with 16 bases between the two ends. Germline V gives CDR1 SGHTA, CDR2 FQGTGA. This CDR3 comprises 14 residues. The CDR3 DNA sequence: TGTGCCAGCAGCCTATCACAGGGTTTCGATGAGCAGTTCTTC. Translating it yields CASSLSQGFDEQFF.

The V gene is TRBV5-1, the J gene TRBJ1-4; 8 nucleotides agree with TRBD1. CDR1 and CDR2 (germline): SGHRS, YFSETQ. V lost 2 bases and J lost 8; bases outside the gene matches: 5. The CDR3 runs 14 residues. CDR3 DNA sequence: TGCGCCAGCAGCTTCGGGACAGGAAAGGAAAAACTGTTTTTT. Its translation is CASSFGTGKEKLFF.

The chain recombines TRBV7-9 with TRBJ1-6; D not resolved. Germline CDR1 SEHNR, CDR2 FQNEAQ (reference sequence). CDR3 size: 15 residues. Trimming took off 2 bases at V and 10 bases at J, with 15 bases between the two ends. The chain's CDR3 is CASSLMEPGNSPLHF. The CDR3 nucleotides read TGTGCCAGCAGCTTAATGGAGCCAGGCAACTCACCCCTCCACTTT.

The chain links TRBV28 to TRBJ1-5, with D unclear. Germline CDR1 reads MDHEN; CDR2 reads SYDVKM. This CDR3 is built from 15 residues. Trimming removed 3 bases from V and 5 bases from J, with 14 bases in between. CDR3 sequence reads: CASSFGDPGHQPQHF. CDR3 bases: TGTGCCAGCAGTTTTGGAGACCCCGGCCATCAGCCCCAGCATTTT.

The chain combines TRBV5-1 with TRBJ2-3; possibly TRBD2 for D (6 bases). V gave up 4 bases and J gave up 5 bases, with 11 bases separating them. CDR3 length equals 13 residues. Germline assignment: CDR1 SGHRS and CDR2 YFSETQ. CDR3 coding DNA: TGCGCCAGCAGCGCGGGGTCCGGAGATACGCAGTATTTT. As protein: CASSAGSGDTQYF.

The genes are TRBV7-9 and TRBJ1-4; a weak D match, TRBD1 (5 bases). The CDR3 consists of 15 residues. V lost 6 bases and J 7 bases, leaving 18 bases between the germline ends. Germline CDR1 is SEHNR and CDR2 is FQNEAQ (reference sequence). The CDR3 sequence: CASSLYRDRGEKLFF. CDR3 bases: TGTGCCAGCAGTTTATACCGGGACCGGGGTGAAAAACTGTTTTTT. Full variable domain (rest looked up from reference TRBV7-9 and TRBJ1-4): DTGVSQNPRHKITKRGQNVTFRCDPISEHNRLYWYRQTLGQGPEFLTYFQNEAQLEKSRLLSDRFSAERPKGSFSTLEIQRTEQGDSAMYLCASSLYRDRGEKLFFGSGTQLSVL.

The V and J genes are TRBV6-5 and TRBJ1-2; the match to TRBD1 covers 11 bases. With V trimmed by 0 bases and J by 4 bases, 1 base remained unmatched. CDR3 size: 15 residues. Germline CDR1 is MNHEY and CDR2 is SVGAGI. CDR3 DNA sequence: TGTGCCAGCAGTTACTCGGACAGGGGGCCCTATGGCTACACCTTC. Translation gives CASSYSDRGPYGYTF.

The chain couples TRBV5-1 to TRBJ1-5, with a tentative D call TRBD1 (5 bases). V gave up 4 bases and J gave up 0 bases, with 14 bases separating them. CDR3 length equals 16 residues. Germline assignment: CDR1 SGHRS and CDR2 YFSETQ. CDR3 sequence (DNA): TGCGCCAGCAGCGAAAGCGGGACGGATAGCAATCAGCCCCAGCATTTT. This sequence encodes CASSESGTDSNQPQHF.

This clone was seen more than once but under ten times. The chain joins TRBV11-2 to TRBJ2-5; the match to TRBD1 covers 9 bases. Germline V CDR1 and CDR2: SGHAT, FQNNGV. This CDR3 has 14 amino acids. V lost 5 bases, J lost 3 bases, and 4 bases stayed unmatched. CDR3 sequence (DNA): TGTGCCAGCAGCCAGGGACAGGGAGAAGAGACCCAGTACTTC. Amino acid sequence: CASSQGQGEETQYF.

This clone was recorded a few times. The rearrangement uses TRBV5-1 and TRBJ1-6; 8 positions match TRBD1. The germline V gene has CDR1 SGHRS and CDR2 YFSETQ. V trimming: 4 bases; J trimming: 9 bases; junction bases outside the gene matches: 6. The length of the CDR3 is 14 residues. CDR3 loop: CASSPDRERSPLHF. Written as DNA, the CDR3 is TGCGCCAGCAGCCCGGACAGGGAGCGTTCACCCCTCCACTTT.

Only one count was recorded for this clone. The rearrangement uses TRBV19 and TRBJ1-5; D is perhaps TRBD1 (6 bases). The germline V and J ends were trimmed by 7 bases and 7 bases, with 23 bases remaining between them. Germline V lookup: CDR1 LNHDA, CDR2 SQIVND (reference sequence). This CDR3 contains 16 residues. This CDR3 is CASTKGGTQEWQPQHF. The CDR3 DNA is TGTGCCAGTACCAAAGGGGGGACCCAGGAGTGGCAGCCCCAGCATTTT.

The chain joins TRBV7-2 to TRBJ1-6; 8 nucleotides line up with TRBD1. CDR1 and CDR2 from the germline V gene are SGHTA and FQGNSA. After removal of 5 bases from V and 7 bases from J, the junction contained 7 bases not matched to a gene. The length of the CDR3 is 15 residues. In nucleotides, the CDR3 is TGTGCCAGCAGCCCCCGACAGGGGCCCAATTCACCCCTCCACTTT. Translating gives CASSPRQGPNSPLHF.

This clone was picked up one time. In nucleotides, the CDR3 is TGTGCCAGCAGTGAACTTCAGGGGGTTGATACGCAGTATTTT. Amino acid sequence: CASSELQGVDTQYF. The chain employs TRBV25-1 and TRBJ2-3, with 7 positions matching TRBD1. Germline V CDR1 and CDR2: MGHDK, SYGVNS. The CDR3 is 14 amino acids. With 2 bases clipped from V and 6 bases from J, the junction kept 5 bases outside the gene matches.

This chain links TRBV28 with TRBJ2-4; D may correspond to TRBD1 or TRBD2 (5 bases each). The germline V gene has CDR1 MDHEN and CDR2 SYDVKM. The CDR3 extends over 18 amino acids. V dropped 6 bases and J dropped 0 bases, with 21 bases sitting between them. In DNA, the CDR3 is TGTGCCAGCAGACCCCCCGGGGACGGCTCGTTAGCCAAAAACATTCAGTACTTC. This codes for CASRPPGDGSLAKNIQYF.

V gene TRBV5-6 combines with J gene TRBJ1-2; D perhaps matches TRBD1 (5 bases). Between the trimmed V and J ends, which lost 0 bases and 3 bases, there was a span of 9 bases. This CDR3 has 14 residues. Per germline, CDR1 SGHDT and CDR2 YYEEEE. The CDR3 nucleotides read TGTGCCAGCAGCTTGGAAGACAGCTACTATGGCTACACCTTC. The encoded protein is CASSLEDSYYGYTF.

The CDR3 nucleotides read TGCGCCACCAGCCCGGACGAGTCCTACGAGCAGTACTTC. Translation gives CATSPDESYEQYF. The rearrangement uses TRBV10-2 and TRBJ2-7; D is uncertain. Trimming removed 10 bases at V and 1 base at J, with 14 bases between. This CDR3 has 13 residues. The germline CDR1 and CDR2 sequences are WSHSY and SAAADI.